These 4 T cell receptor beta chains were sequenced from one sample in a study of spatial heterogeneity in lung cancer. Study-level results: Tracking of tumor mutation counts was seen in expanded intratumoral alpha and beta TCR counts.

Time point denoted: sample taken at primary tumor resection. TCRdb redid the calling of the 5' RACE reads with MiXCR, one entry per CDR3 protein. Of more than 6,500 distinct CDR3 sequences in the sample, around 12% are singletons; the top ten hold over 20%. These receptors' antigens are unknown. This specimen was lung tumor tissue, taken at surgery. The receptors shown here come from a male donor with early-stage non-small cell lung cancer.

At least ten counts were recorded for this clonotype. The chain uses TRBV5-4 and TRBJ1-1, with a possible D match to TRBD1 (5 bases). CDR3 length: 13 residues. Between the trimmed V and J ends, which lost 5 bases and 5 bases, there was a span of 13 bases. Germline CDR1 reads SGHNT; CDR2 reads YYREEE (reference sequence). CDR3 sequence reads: CASRVGGKTEAFF. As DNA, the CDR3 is TGTGCCAGCAGGGTGGGGGGAAAAACTGAAGCTTTCTTT.

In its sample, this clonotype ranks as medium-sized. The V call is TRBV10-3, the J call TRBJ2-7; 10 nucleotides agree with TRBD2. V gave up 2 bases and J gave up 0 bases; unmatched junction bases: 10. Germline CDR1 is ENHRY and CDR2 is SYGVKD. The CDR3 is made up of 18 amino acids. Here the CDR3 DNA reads TGTGCCATCAGTGAGATCTTAGGACTAGCGGAGAGCTCCTACGAGCAGTACTTC. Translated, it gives CAISEILGLAESSYEQYF.

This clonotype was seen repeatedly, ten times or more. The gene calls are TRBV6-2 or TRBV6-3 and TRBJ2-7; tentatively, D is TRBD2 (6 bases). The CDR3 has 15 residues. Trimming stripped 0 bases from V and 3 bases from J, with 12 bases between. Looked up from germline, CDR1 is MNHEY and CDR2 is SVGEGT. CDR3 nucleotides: TGTGCCAGCAGTTACTCGCGGGGCCTGAGCTACGAGCAGTACTTC. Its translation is CASSYSRGLSYEQYF.

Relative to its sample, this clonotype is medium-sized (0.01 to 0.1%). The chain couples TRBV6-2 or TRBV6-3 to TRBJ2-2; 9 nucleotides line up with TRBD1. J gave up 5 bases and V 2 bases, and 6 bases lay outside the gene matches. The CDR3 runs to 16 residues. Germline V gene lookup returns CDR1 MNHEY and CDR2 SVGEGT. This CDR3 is CASSYLGTGKTGELFF. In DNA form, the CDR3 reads TGTGCCAGCAGTTACCTGGGGACAGGGAAGACCGGGGAGCTGTTTTTT.